The rows below give T cell receptor beta chains drawn from one sample of a study of T cell responses to AZD1222 COVID-19 vaccine. Sequencing used immunoSEQ multiplex PCR; TCRdb keeps in-frame clones, though not all of them. The sample has roughly 140,000 clones; 88% are singletons. The sample consisted of peripheral blood, taken on day 0 of AZD1222 vaccination. These receptors were obtained from an adult in good health. CDR3s include the opening cysteine and the closing phenylalanine or tryptophan. The D gene is left open where the match is weak. The size field is filled for only some rows; it gives once, few, many or a size class.

j_call v_call d_call cdr3_length clone_size cdr3_aa cdr3_nt
TRBJ1-2 TRBV6-6 - 14 - CATRTTQAAGGYTF TGTGCCACTAGAACGACACAGGCCGCGGGTGGCTACACCTTC
TRBJ2-1 TRBV11-3 - 14 once CASASGSSYNEQFF TGTGCCAGCGCCTCGGGGAGCTCCTACAATGAGCAGTTCTTC
TRBJ2-1 TRBV7-9 - 17 once CASSLVPLAFSYNEQFF TGTGCCAGCAGCTTAGTTCCCCTAGCGTTCTCCTACAATGAGCAGTTCTTC
TRBJ1-1 TRBV6-5 - 15 - CASRPTLGANTEAFF TGTGCCAGCAGGCCCACGTTGGGAGCAAACACTGAAGCTTTCTTT
TRBJ2-7 TRBV20-1 TRBD2 16 - CSASSLLLAGGNEQYF TGCAGTGCTAGTTCCCTTCTTCTAGCGGGAGGCAACGAGCAGTACTTC
TRBJ1-2 TRBV29-1 - 13 - CSVVGVRGYGYTF TGCAGCGTTGTAGGTGTCAGGGGCTATGGCTACACCTTC
TRBJ1-6 TRBV6-4 - 14 once CASRDTSYNSPLHF TGTGCCAGCAGGGACACTTCCTATAATTCACCCCTCCACTTT
TRBJ2-7 TRBV27 TRBD1 18 few CASRRTGVSWRTEYEQYF TGTGCCAGCAGGAGGACAGGAGTAAGCTGGCGAACGGAATACGAGCAGTACTTC
TRBJ1-1 TRBV2 - 11 - CASSGSLEAFF TGTGCCAGCAGTGGCAGCCTTGAAGCTTTCTTT
TRBJ1-1 TRBV18 - 14 - CASSGAPNPTEAFF TGTGCCAGCTCGGGGGCGCCGAACCCCACTGAAGCTTTCTTT
TRBJ1-3 TRBV7-9 - 16 once CASSWWTGPTGNTIYF TGTGCCAGCAGCTGGTGGACCGGGCCGACTGGAAACACCATATATTTT
TRBJ2-1 TRBV7-8 TRBD2 18 - CASSHPRLSGRDYNEQFF TGTGCCAGCAGCCACCCCAGGCTTAGCGGGAGGGATTACAATGAGCAGTTCTTC
TRBJ2-7 TRBV6-5 - 14 - CASSPVAGNYEQYF TGTGCCAGCAGTCCCGTAGCAGGGAACTACGAGCAGTACTTC
TRBJ2-1 TRBV4-3 - 15 - CARSRPSGTNNEQFF TGCGCCCGCAGCCGTCCGTCTGGGACCAACAATGAGCAGTTCTTC
TRBJ1-1 TRBV20-1 - 11 - CSARGSTEAFF TGCAGTGCTAGAGGATCCACTGAAGCTTTCTTT
TRBJ1-3 TRBV9 - 15 few CASSLLAGTGNTIYF TGTGCCAGCAGCCTACTAGCAGGGACTGGAAACACCATATATTTT
TRBJ1-1 TRBV6-1 TRBD1 16 once CASSVATGALNTEAFF TGTGCCAGCAGTGTAGCGACAGGGGCACTGAACACTGAAGCTTTCTTT
TRBJ1-4 TRBV28 TRBD1 14 - CASTGTGFAEKLFF TGTGCCAGCACCGGGACAGGGTTTGCGGAAAAACTGTTTTTT
TRBJ2-1 TRBV14 - 18 - CASSQDQGKAGPYNEQFF TGTGCCAGCAGCCAAGATCAGGGTAAGGCGGGACCCTACAATGAGCAGTTCTTC
TRBJ2-7 TRBV27 - 12 - CASSSATYEQYF TGTGCCAGCAGTTCAGCGACCTACGAGCAGTACTTC
TRBJ1-2 TRBV19 - 12 - CASGGGNYGYTF TGTGCCAGTGGAGGAGGGAACTATGGCTACACCTTC
TRBJ2-1 TRBV7-6 TRBD2 18 once CASSGVAGVSLSYNEQFF TGTGCCAGCAGTGGGGTAGCGGGAGTCAGTTTATCCTACAATGAGCAGTTCTTC
TRBJ2-1 TRBV13 TRBD1 16 - CASSLRTGKDYNEQFF TGTGCCAGCAGCTTAAGGACAGGGAAGGACTACAATGAGCAGTTCTTC
TRBJ1-5 TRBV19 - 13 - CASSIGRGTPQHF TGTGCCAGTAGTATCGGTAGGGGCACGCCCCAGCATTTT
TRBJ2-2 TRBV5-8 TRBD1 15 - CASRGQGSYTGELFF TGTGCCAGCAGAGGACAGGGGTCTTACACCGGGGAGCTGTTTTTT
TRBJ2-3 TRBV15 TRBD2 17 - CATSLSKAGVRADTQYF TGTGCCACCAGCCTCTCGAAAGCGGGAGTCCGTGCAGATACGCAGTATTTT
TRBJ1-2 TRBV7-2 - 15 once CASSLLFRVNYGYTF TGTGCCAGCAGCTTGCTTTTCCGAGTTAACTATGGCTACACCTTC
TRBJ2-2 TRBV6-5 - 13 - CASSYSNIEELFF TGTGCCAGCAGTTACTCGAATATCGAGGAGCTGTTTTTT
TRBJ1-3 TRBV4-1 - 12 - CASSQAGNTIYF TGCGCCAGCAGCCAGGCAGGAAACACCATATATTTT
TRBJ2-2 TRBV7-9 TRBD2 16 - CASSPGLATNTGELFF TGTGCCAGCAGCCCGGGACTAGCGACGAACACCGGGGAGCTGTTTTTT
TRBJ2-1 TRBV12-3/TRBV12-4 TRBD2 13 - CASSSGLAGEQFF TGTGCCAGCAGTAGCGGACTAGCGGGCGAGCAGTTCTTC
TRBJ1-1 TRBV19 TRBD1 17 - CASSIGTGIRSNTEAFF TGTGCCAGTAGTATAGGGACAGGGATAAGGTCGAACACTGAAGCTTTCTTT
TRBJ2-5 TRBV14 - 14 - CASSPPSVPETQYF TGTGCCAGCAGTCCTCCTAGCGTTCCAGAGACCCAGTACTTC
TRBJ1-3 TRBV30 - 15 - CAWDWGGHTGNTIYF TGTGCCTGGGATTGGGGGGGGCACACTGGAAACACCATATATTTT
TRBJ2-3 TRBV27 TRBD2 16 - CASSPGTSGFTDTQYF TGTGCCAGCAGTCCCGGGACTAGCGGCTTCACAGATACGCAGTATTTT
TRBJ1-4 TRBV30 - 14 - CAWREEKEGEKLFF TGTGCCTGGAGGGAGGAGAAGGAGGGTGAAAAACTGTTTTTT
TRBJ2-1 TRBV6-4 - 14 few CASRAEGDSNEQFF TGTGCCAGCAGAGCGGAGGGGGATTCCAATGAGCAGTTCTTC
TRBJ1-5 TRBV2 - 15 once CASAVSLRSNQPQHF TGTGCCTCAGCAGTGAGTCTTCGAAGCAATCAGCCCCAGCATTTT
TRBJ2-3 TRBV5-1 TRBD2 15 - CANRGRTSATDTQYF TGCGCCAACCGCGGGAGGACTAGCGCCACAGATACGCAGTATTTT
TRBJ2-1 TRBV4-3 - 16 - CASSQNSGTPSDEQFF TGCGCCAGCAGCCAGAACTCCGGAACCCCAAGCGATGAGCAGTTCTTC
TRBJ1-2 TRBV27 - 15 - CASSLSWSENYGYTF TGTGCCAGCAGTTTATCGTGGTCCGAGAACTATGGCTACACCTTC
TRBJ2-7 TRBV28 - 12 - CASTTGSYEQYF TGTGCCAGCACTACAGGGTCCTACGAGCAGTACTTC
TRBJ2-1 TRBV15 - 14 - CATSRIRSDNEQFF TGTGCCACCAGCAGAATTAGGTCGGACAATGAGCAGTTCTTC
TRBJ2-7 TRBV27 - 15 - CATRSPGALFNEQYF TGTGCCACCCGTTCCCCGGGGGCGCTTTTCAACGAGCAGTACTTC
TRBJ1-2 TRBV6-5 - 14 - CASSWTGNVYGYTF TGTGCCAGCAGTTGGACGGGTAACGTCTATGGCTACACCTTC
TRBJ2-7 TRBV6-5 - 14 once CASSTRDSAYEQYF TGTGCCAGCAGTACCCGGGACTCGGCCTACGAGCAGTACTTC
TRBJ2-5 TRBV15 - 12 once CATSSAGETQYF TGTGCCACCAGCAGTGCGGGGGAGACCCAGTACTTC
TRBJ1-2 TRBV7-2 - 13 - CASSRDKVAGYTF TGTGCCAGCAGCAGGGACAAAGTAGCTGGCTACACCTTC
TRBJ1-1 TRBV6-5 - 13 - CASKRAAGTEAFF TGTGCCAGCAAAAGGGCCGCGGGGACTGAAGCTTTCTTT
TRBJ2-2 TRBV9 - 17 - CASSGRLGGINTGELFF TGTGCCAGCAGCGGGCGTCTAGGCGGGATCAACACCGGGGAGCTGTTTTTT
TRBJ1-1 TRBV9 - 13 once CASSDFRGTEAFF TGTGCCAGCAGCGACTTCAGGGGCACTGAAGCTTTCTTT
TRBJ1-1 TRBV7-9 TRBD1 13 - CASSVGQGTEAFF TGTGCCAGCAGCGTGGGACAGGGTACTGAAGCTTTCTTT
TRBJ1-6 TRBV28 - 15 - CASSGAQAGNSPLHF TGTGCCAGCAGTGGGGCGCAGGCAGGGAACTCACCCCTCCACTTT
TRBJ1-1 TRBV14 - 13 - CASSQVQGTEAFF TGTGCCAGCAGCCAAGTCCAGGGGACTGAAGCTTTCTTT
TRBJ2-3 TRBV6-4 TRBD2 16 - CASSPSSGSPTDTQYF TGTGCCAGCAGCCCCTCTAGCGGGAGCCCCACAGATACGCAGTATTTT
TRBJ1-2 TRBV7-2 - 15 - CASSLGTGGGYGYTF TGTGCCAGCAGCTTGGGCACGGGCGGGGGCTATGGCTACACCTTC
TRBJ1-1 TRBV27 - 13 - CASSRHLNTEAFF TGTGCCAGCTCTCGACACCTGAACACTGAAGCTTTCTTT
TRBJ2-7 TRBV7-2 - 15 - CASSLGLGSVGEQYF TGTGCCAGCAGCTTAGGGTTGGGGTCCGTTGGCGAGCAGTACTTC
TRBJ2-1 TRBV12-3/TRBV12-4 - 13 once CASSLTLGWEQFF TGTGCCAGCAGTTTGACCCTGGGGTGGGAGCAGTTCTTC